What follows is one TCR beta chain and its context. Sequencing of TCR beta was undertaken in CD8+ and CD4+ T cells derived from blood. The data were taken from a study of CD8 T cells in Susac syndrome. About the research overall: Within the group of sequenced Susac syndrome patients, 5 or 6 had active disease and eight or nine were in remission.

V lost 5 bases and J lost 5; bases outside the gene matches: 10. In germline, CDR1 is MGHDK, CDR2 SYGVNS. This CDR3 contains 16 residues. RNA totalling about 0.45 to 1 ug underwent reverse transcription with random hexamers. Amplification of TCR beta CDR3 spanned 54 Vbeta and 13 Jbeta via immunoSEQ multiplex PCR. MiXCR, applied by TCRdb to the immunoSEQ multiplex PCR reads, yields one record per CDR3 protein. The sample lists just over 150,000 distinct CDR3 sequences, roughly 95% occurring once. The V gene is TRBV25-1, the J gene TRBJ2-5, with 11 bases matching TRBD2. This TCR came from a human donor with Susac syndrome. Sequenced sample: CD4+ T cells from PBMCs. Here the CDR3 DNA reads TGTGCCAGCAGTAACCGACTAGCGGGGAAGGTGGAGACCCAGTACTTC. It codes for CASSNRLAGKVETQYF.